These 23 T cell receptor beta chains share one sample of origin, sequenced in a study of blood T cell repertoires in COVID-19. Assay used: immunoSEQ multiplex PCR; TCRdb lists only in-frame clones, some missing. The sample has around 140,000 clones; around 88% are singletons. The sequencing sample was made of peripheral blood. These receptor sequences come from a man aged 60-69 years with COVID-19, enrolled during active disease.

The rearrangement links TRBV19 to TRBJ2-1; D perhaps matches TRBD2 (5 bases). The V and J ends lost 7 bases and 5 bases respectively, with 15 bases between them. The germline V gene has CDR1 LNHDA and CDR2 SQIVND (reference sequence). The CDR3 runs to 14 residues. CDR3 bases: TGTGCCAGTACCCTAGGGCCGGGGAACAATGAGCAGTTCTTC. This sequence encodes CASTLGPGNNEQFF. The complete variable domain, with remaining parts taken from reference TRBV19 and TRBJ2-1, reads DGGITQSPKYLFRKEGQNVTLSCEQNLNHDAMYWYRQDPGQGLRLIYYSQIVNDFQKGDIAEGYSVSREKKESFPLTVTSAQKNPTAFYLCASTLGPGNNEQFFGPGTRLTVL.

The V and J genes are TRBV4-1 and TRBJ1-5; D gene unclear. Trimming took off 2 bases at V and 1 base at J, with 12 bases between the two ends. The CDR3 runs 16 residues. Germline V gene lookup returns CDR1 MGHRA and CDR2 YSYEKL. The CDR3 reads CASSQPREDSNQPQHF. The CDR3 DNA is TGCGCCAGCAGCCAACCTAGAGAAGACAGCAATCAGCCCCAGCATTTT.

This chain joins TRBV18 and TRBJ2-1, with D possibly TRBD2 on 6 matching bases. Trimming took 3 bases from V and 8 from J, leaving 17 bases between them. The CDR3 runs 15 residues. Germline lookup yields CDR1 KGHSH and CDR2 LQKENI. The DNA for the CDR3 is TGTGCCAGCTCACCTCGGGGAGGCCCCAGGTATGAGCAGTTCTTC. It yields the protein CASSPRGGPRYEQFF.

The chain links TRBV7-9 to TRBJ1-2; D may be TRBD1 (5 bases). The CDR3 runs to 15 residues. V was clipped by 0 bases and J by 0 bases, with 8 bases between them. Germline CDR1 is SEHNR and CDR2 is FQNEAQ (reference sequence). The CDR3 DNA is TGTGCCAGCAGCTTAGCAGGGGCTCCTAACTATGGCTACACCTTC. Translated: CASSLAGAPNYGYTF.

V usage is TRBV27 and J usage is TRBJ2-1; TRBD2 aligns across 9 bases. The CDR3 runs 19 residues. Germline assignment: CDR1 MNHEY and CDR2 SMNVEV (reference sequence). The trim removed 6 bases at V and 0 bases at J, leaving 15 bases unmatched. The CDR3 bases are TGTGCCAGCAGCGACGAACTAGCGGGCCTGAGGAGCTCCTACAATGAGCAGTTCTTC. Protein product: CASSDELAGLRSSYNEQFF.

This clone was seen a handful of times. V is TRBV10-2 and J is TRBJ1-6; D call uncertain. Germline V lookup: CDR1 WSHSY, CDR2 SAAADI. The CDR3 is made up of 12 amino acids. The ends were cut back, 3 bases at V and 5 bases at J, with 2 bases in the middle. The CDR3 DNA reads as TGCGCCAGCAGTGACAATAATTCACCCCTCCACTTT. This translates into CASSDNNSPLHF.

The gene calls are TRBV5-6 and TRBJ2-5, with a weak D call TRBD2 (5 bases). The CDR3 contains 16 residues. Germline CDR1 SGHDT, CDR2 YYEEEE. Trimming took off 0 bases at V and 5 bases at J, with 17 bases between the two ends. The CDR3 region is CASSLVRVEGAETQYF. The CDR3 DNA reads as TGTGCCAGCAGCTTGGTTAGGGTTGAGGGTGCGGAGACCCAGTACTTC.

The DNA of the CDR3 is TGTGCCAGCAGCACGCAGGGTGCAACTAATGAAAAACTGTTTTTT. Amino acids: CASSTQGATNEKLFF. This sequence joins TRBV7-2 and TRBJ1-4, with D possibly TRBD1 on 5 matching bases. V lost 5 bases and J lost 0, with 10 bases in between. CDR1 is SGHTA, CDR2 FQGNSA, per germline. The CDR3 is 15 amino acids.

This rearrangement joins TRBV4-3 to TRBJ2-3; 9 bases are a match to TRBD2. This CDR3 is 15 amino acids long. Losses at the gene ends were 4 bases for V and 3 bases for J; bases not matched to a gene: 5. Germline assignment: CDR1 LGHNA and CDR2 YSLEER. The DNA for the CDR3 is TGCGCCAGCAGCCCCCGAGCGGGGGGTACAGATACGCAGTATTTT. Translated, it gives CASSPRAGGTDTQYF.

This clone has just a few counts. The rearrangement joins TRBV10-2 to TRBJ1-2; tentative D call: TRBD1 (5 bases). Germline-derived CDR1 and CDR2 are WSHSY and SAAADI. The CDR3 covers 13 residues. Trimming took off 5 bases at V and 12 bases at J, with 19 bases between the two ends. The DNA of the CDR3 is TGCGCCAGCAGTCCCGGGGAGGGGCGGGGTCACACCTTC. Encoded protein: CASSPGEGRGHTF.

This chain joins TRBV7-3 and TRBJ2-1, with 15 bases lining up with TRBD2. Germline-derived CDR1 and CDR2 are SGHTA and FQGTGA. This CDR3 region has 13 residues. Unmatched junction bases numbered 2, after V lost 4 bases and J lost 13 bases. This CDR3 reads CASSSGLAGGQFF. CDR3 sequence (DNA): TGTGCCAGCAGCTCGGGACTAGCGGGGGGACAGTTCTTC.

The chain carries TRBV10-3 and TRBJ2-7, with TRBD2 as a possible D gene (6 bases). Germline lookup yields CDR1 ENHRY and CDR2 SYGVKD. Between the trimmed V and J ends, which lost 4 bases and 7 bases, there was a span of 14 bases. The CDR3 is 13 amino acids. Here the CDR3 reads CAISVDAREEQYF. CDR3 nucleotides: TGTGCCATCAGTGTGGACGCTCGGGAGGAGCAGTACTTC.

The V and J genes are TRBV18 and TRBJ2-3; 8 bases map to TRBD1. J lost 5 bases, V lost 5 bases, and 3 bases had no gene match. The CDR3 has 13 amino acids. From germline, CDR1 is KGHSH and CDR2 LQKENI. The chain's CDR3 is CASSKDREDTQYF. The CDR3 nucleotides read TGTGCCAGCTCAAAGGACAGGGAAGATACGCAGTATTTT.

This sequence joins TRBV19 and TRBJ2-1; D remains ambiguous. V lost 3 bases and J lost 0, with 9 bases in between. Germline CDR1 and CDR2: LNHDA and SQIVND (reference sequence). CDR3 length equals 15 residues. The CDR3 DNA reads TGTGCCAGTAGTATGGGCCTCAACTCCTACAATGAGCAGTTCTTC. The encoded protein is CASSMGLNSYNEQFF.

This clone was picked up a small number of times. Other DNA sequences in this specimen translate into the identical CDR3. This sequence joins TRBV7-3 and TRBJ2-1; D is possibly TRBD1 (6 bases). Germline V gives CDR1 SGHTA, CDR2 FQGTGA. The V gene lost 3 bases and the J gene lost 6 bases, with 12 bases spanning the gap. The CDR3 has 14 residues. CDR3 sequence: CASSFGTGSNEQFF. The CDR3 DNA reads as TGTGCCAGCAGCTTTGGCACAGGGTCCAATGAGCAGTTCTTC.

As concerns this clone: One end of the junction does not line up with germline, which may come from a read error. This sequence joins TRBV29-1 and TRBJ1-2; the D is unclear. CDR3 size: 12 residues. From germline, CDR1 is SQVTM and CDR2 ANQGSEA. The chain's CDR3 is CSVEDRATVCSF. The CDR3 nucleotides read TGCAGCGTTGAAGATCGAGCGACCGTCTGCTCCTTC. Supplemented by reference TRBV29-1 and TRBJ1-2, the full variable domain reads SAVISQKPSRDICQRGTSLTIQCQVDSQVTMMFWYRQQPGQSLTLIATANQGSEATYESGFVIDKFPISRPNLTFSTLTVSNMSPEDSSIYLCSVEDRATVCSFGSGTRLTVV.

This sequence joins TRBV5-1 and TRBJ2-1; 10 nucleotides agree with TRBD2. Germline V gene sequence: CDR1 SGHRS, CDR2 YFSETQ. CDR3 length equals 16 residues. V lost 3 bases and J lost 7; bases outside the gene matches: 10. This chain's CDR3 is CASSSEGGLAKNEQFF. The CDR3 bases are TGCGCCAGCAGCTCGGAGGGGGGACTAGCGAAAAATGAGCAGTTCTTC.

CDR3 coding DNA: TGCGCCAGCAGCTTGGGGGGCAACATGAACACTGAAGCTTTCTTT. It yields the protein CASSLGGNMNTEAFF. The chain links TRBV5-1 to TRBJ1-1; a possible D gene is TRBD1 (5 bases). This CDR3 is 15 amino acids long. V gave up 0 bases and J gave up 0 bases, with 9 bases separating them. CDR1 is SGHRS, CDR2 YFSETQ, per germline.

The gene calls are TRBV13 and TRBJ1-3, with no clear D. Trimming took off 3 bases at V and 7 bases at J, with 16 bases between the two ends. Germline V gives CDR1 PRHDT, CDR2 FYEKMQ (reference sequence). The CDR3 is 15 residues long. The CDR3: CASSFGKVGGNTIYF. CDR3 nucleotide sequence: TGTGCCAGCAGCTTCGGGAAAGTCGGCGGGAACACCATATATTTT.

This clone occurred once. The V call is TRBV10-3, the J call TRBJ2-1; 8 nucleotides agree with TRBD2. This CDR3 spans 15 amino acids. The J segment lost 10 bases and the V segment lost 0 bases, leaving 8 bases of the junction unmatched. The germline V gene has CDR1 ENHRY and CDR2 SYGVKD. DNA for the CDR3: TGTGCCATCAGTGAGTCGCAAGCGGGGGTAGGAGAGCAGTTCTTC. The encoded protein is CAISESQAGVGEQFF.

The V gene is TRBV29-1, the J gene TRBJ2-2; D might be TRBD1 (7 bases). Trimming took 7 bases from V and 7 from J, leaving 22 bases between them. Germline CDR1 and CDR2: SQVTM and ANQGSEA. The CDR3 runs 15 residues. CDR3 region: CSALSEGAGSGELFF. The CDR3 DNA is TGCAGCGCGCTTTCCGAGGGGGCCGGGAGCGGGGAGCTGTTTTTT.

The chain combines TRBV28 with TRBJ1-1; D may be TRBD1 (6 bases). Between the trimmed V and J ends, which lost 10 bases and 10 bases, there was a span of 13 bases. Germline V CDR1 and CDR2: MDHEN, SYDVKM. This CDR3 has 10 amino acids. The CDR3 nucleotides are TGTGCCACCGCGACAGGAGGAGCTTTCTTT. The encoded protein is CATATGGAFF.

In the case of this clone: The limits of the CDR3 on the DNA are not certain, so only TCRdb's listed CDR3 is given. CDR3: CASSILEVDRGGTIYF. This chain connects TRBV10-2 to TRBJ1-3; the table assigns TRBD1, which was not confirmed against the DNA. In germline, CDR1 is WSHSY, CDR2 SAAADI. The CDR3 sequence runs 16 residues, both termini included.